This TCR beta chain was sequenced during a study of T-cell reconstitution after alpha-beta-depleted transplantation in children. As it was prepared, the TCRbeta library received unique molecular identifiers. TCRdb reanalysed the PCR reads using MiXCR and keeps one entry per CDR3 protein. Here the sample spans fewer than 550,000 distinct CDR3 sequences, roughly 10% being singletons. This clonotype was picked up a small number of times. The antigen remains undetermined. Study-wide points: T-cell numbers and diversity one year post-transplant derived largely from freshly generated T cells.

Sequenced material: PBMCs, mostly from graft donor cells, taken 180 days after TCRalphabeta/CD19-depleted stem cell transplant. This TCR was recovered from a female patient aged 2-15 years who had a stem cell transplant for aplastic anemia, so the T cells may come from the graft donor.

The DNA for the CDR3 is TGCAGTGCTAGAGCGTTTTCCACCGGGACTTCAGACAATGAGCAGTTCTTC. Protein sequence: CSARAFSTGTSDNEQFF. The rearrangement uses TRBV20-1 and TRBJ2-1; a weak D match, TRBD2 (6 bases). V gave up 1 base and J gave up 5 bases, with 21 bases separating them. Germline-derived CDR1 and CDR2 are DFQATT and SNEGSKA (reference sequence). This CDR3 has 17 residues.